These 3 T cell receptor beta chains originate from one sample sequenced in a study of shared clonotypes between healthy human individuals. The protocol was immunoSEQ multiplex PCR, while the TCRdb copy is restricted to in-frame clones and leaves out a portion. The sample lists around 1.5 million clones, approximately 98% occurring once. The sequenced sample was naive CD4+ T cells sorted from blood. Stated subset: CD45RA+ positively selected. These receptors all stem from a man aged 30 to 45 in good health.

The chain joins TRBV14 to TRBJ1-4, with TRBD1 as a possible D gene (5 bases). V lost 0 bases to trimming and J lost 8 bases, with 19 bases between them. Germline V gene data show CDR1 as SGHDN and CDR2 as FVKESK. The CDR3 runs 17 residues. The CDR3: CASSQEYRDGGVEKLFF. CDR3 nucleotide sequence: TGTGCCAGCAGCCAAGAATACCGAGACGGAGGGGTCGAAAAACTGTTTTTT.

V is TRBV12-5 and J is TRBJ1-2, with a possible D match to TRBD1 (6 bases). Trimming pared 5 bases from V and 3 bases from J, leaving 16 bases between. CDR1 is LGHNT, CDR2 FRNRAP, per germline. This CDR3 region has 15 residues. CDR3 region: CASGPNRARYYGYTF. The CDR3 nucleotides are TGTGCTAGTGGTCCGAACAGGGCGCGGTACTATGGCTACACCTTC.

This chain uses TRBV5-1 with TRBJ2-7; possibly TRBD1 or TRBD2 for D (5 bases each). Per germline, CDR1 SGHRS and CDR2 YFSETQ. Trimming took 3 bases from V and 3 from J, leaving 13 bases between them. CDR3 length: 14 residues. CDR3 sequence: CASSSSGTFYEQYF. The CDR3 nucleotides are TGCGCCAGCAGCTCCTCCGGGACCTTCTACGAGCAGTACTTC.